This T cell receptor (beta chain) was documented in a study of T cell changes during pregnancy in multiple sclerosis. Repertoires were generated with immunoSEQ multiplex PCR, while TCRdb's copy carries only in-frame clones and drops some. The table lists tens of thousands of clones, 91% of them singletons. The J segment lost 2 bases and the V segment lost 4 bases, leaving 6 bases of the junction unmatched. Germline CDR1 is MGHRA and CDR2 is YSYEKL. The CDR3 runs 16 residues. This receptor was taken from a female donor in good health, enrolled as a control in a pregnancy study. The input for sequencing was peripheral blood, taken in the third trimester of pregnancy. This chain connects TRBV4-1 to TRBJ2-2; TRBD1 matches 8 bases. The CDR3 loop reads CASSPTGVTNTGELFF. CDR3 bases: TGCGCCAGCAGCCCGACAGGGGTAACAAACACCGGGGAGCTGTTTTTT.